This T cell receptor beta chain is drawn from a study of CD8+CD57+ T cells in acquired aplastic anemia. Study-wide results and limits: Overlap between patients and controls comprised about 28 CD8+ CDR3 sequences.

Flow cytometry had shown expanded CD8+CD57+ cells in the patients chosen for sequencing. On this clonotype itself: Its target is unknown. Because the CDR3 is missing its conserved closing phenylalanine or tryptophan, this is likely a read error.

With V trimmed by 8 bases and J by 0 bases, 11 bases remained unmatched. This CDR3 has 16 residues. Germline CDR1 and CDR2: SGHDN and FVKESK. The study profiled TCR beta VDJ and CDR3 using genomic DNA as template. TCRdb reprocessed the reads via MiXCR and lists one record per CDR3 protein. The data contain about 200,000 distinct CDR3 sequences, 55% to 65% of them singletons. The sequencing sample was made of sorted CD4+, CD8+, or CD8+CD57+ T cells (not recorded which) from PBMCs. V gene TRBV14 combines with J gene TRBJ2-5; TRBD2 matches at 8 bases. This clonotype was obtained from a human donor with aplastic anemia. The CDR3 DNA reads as TGTGCCAGCTCACCACGAATAGCGGGGTACCAAGAGACCCAGTACCTC. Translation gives CASSPRIAGYQETQYL.